The T cell receptor beta chain under discussion was sequenced for a study of shared clonotypes between healthy human individuals. Study results and limitations: Non-shared clonotypes were found to have lower generation probabilities than the clonotypes that were shared by all four of the sorted-subset donors. Richness estimates generally favored naive over memory subsets.

The germline V and J ends were trimmed by 1 base and 4 bases, with 13 bases remaining between them. The CDR3 extends over 15 amino acids. CDR1 and CDR2 from the germline V gene are SGHTA and FQGNSA. As regards this clone: Its antigen is not identified.

Sorted-subset replicate PCR reactions were performed with about 210 ng DNA, corresponding to tens of thousands of T cell genomes. Assay: immunoSEQ multiplex PCR; the TCRdb copy retains only in-frame clones and omits some. The sample holds approximately 2.5 million clones, around nine tenths seen once. Sequenced sample: naive CD4+ T cells sorted from blood. Regarding subset: CD45RA+ positively selected. V gene TRBV7-2 combines with J gene TRBJ1-2; no reliable D call. The TCR originated in a man aged 18-30 years in good health. CDR3 protein: CASSLVVVGSYGYTF. In DNA, the CDR3 is TGTGCCAGCAGCTTAGTAGTAGTGGGGAGCTATGGCTACACCTTC.